This T cell receptor (beta chain) came from a study of cytomegalovirus exposure and HLA in healthy donors (dated by TCRdb to about 2017). About the study as a whole: According to a later analysis, one platform produced both the roughly 120 validation repertoires and the 670 or so repertoires of the first cohort. Along with the approximately 700-subject first cohort, a separate validation cohort of 120 different subjects was used. To predict cytomegalovirus infection status, the study brought together high-throughput TCR immunosequencing, statistical association of individual TCRs with disease status, and machine learning. The aim of the study was to test whether cataloging public T cell receptors could identify signatures of past pathogen exposure.

The library relied on the immunoSEQ multiplex PCR assay. As for how the authors treated the data: A statistical classification framework was built for diagnosing cytomegalovirus status from the catalog of TCR beta chain sequences. Not all clones reach the TCRdb copy of this immuneACCESS table, which keeps in-frame sequences only. Checked studies attribute under half of the gap to unresolved V genes and leave the rest unexplained. The DNA was the basis for D and trimming; V, J and clone size are from that table. This sample gives fewer than 200,000 clones in total; approximately 89% of them show up just once. The ten largest clonotypes hold approximately 2.4% of the sample. The research as a whole found: Cytomegalovirus status was reported to be diagnosed by the classifier with high specificity and sensitivity in both the original and validation cohorts. Subsequent analysis determined that TCRs grouped into clusters in the first cohort also showed a tendency toward co-occurrence across the 120 validation repertoires, and approximately 94% of cluster scores exceeded 0. The authors suggested that the approach could potentially be extended to other disease states and immunological phenotypes. The validation cohort had no HLA typing available for a later analysis, so co-occurrence within that cohort was assessed over all 120 or so repertoires. Across donors, most TCR sequences were observed very rarely, whereas some public TCRs were present in many individuals. A total of 150 to 200 TCR beta chains were listed by the study as associated with cytomegalovirus. Three of the identified cytomegalovirus-associated TCR beta chains were confirmed in vitro to be specific for cytomegalovirus antigens.

The CDR3, from cysteine to phenylalanine, totals 14 residues. CDR3 DNA is the only sequence kept; it has 42 bases, read in frame from the first base. V was cut back by 6 bases and J by 1 base, leaving a gap of 12 bases between them. CDR1 and CDR2 are drawn from the germline V gene: ENHRY, SYGVKD. Regarding this clone: Its antigen remains undetermined. Within one base of it there is no much larger clone, and no base qualities were kept.

Separate from the approximately 670-subject first cohort, the validation cohort of some 130 subjects was the group to which the donors belonged. Sample: PBMCs. The rearrangement joined TRBV10-3 to TRBJ1-1; the D gene is perhaps TRBD1, from 6 matching bases. This clonotype was obtained from a young man in good health and CMV-seropositive. The bases read TGTGCCATCAGGGCGGACAGTCAGAACACTGAAGCTTTCTTT. Translation gives CAIRADSQNTEAFF.